Given below is one T cell receptor beta chain in context. As yet, its antigen is unknown. The sample originates from a study of cytomegalovirus exposure and HLA in healthy donors. For the study at large: About 82 million unique TCRs from HLA-typed donors were held in an early release of data. The study placed about 86% of its roughly 400 genotyped donors in the Caucasian-associated ancestry cluster. Overall study findings and caveats: Certain sequence variants were highly shared and formed a cluster, and this cluster was likely a sequencing artifact. Presence/absence analyses treated sequencing depth as roughly uniform across donors.

13 Jbeta primers and 60 Vbeta primers were used for the PCR. The table came from immunoSEQ multiplex PCR; TCRdb's copy has only in-frame clones and leaves some out. The data show roughly 150,000 clones, roughly 80% seen once. Germline-derived CDR1 and CDR2 are SQVTM and ANQGSEA. Trimming took 3 bases from V and 1 from J; bases not matched to a gene: 0. The CDR3 runs to 13 residues. The sample was PBMCs. The receptor was derived from a male donor in good health and CMV-seropositive. The rearrangement uses TRBV29-1 and TRBJ1-1; 9 positions agree with TRBD1. The CDR3 is CSVEGQGNTEAFF. CDR3 coding DNA: TGCAGCGTTGAGGGACAGGGGAACACTGAAGCTTTCTTT.